These T cell receptor beta chains were read from a single sample in a study of cytomegalovirus exposure and HLA in healthy donors. Clones were read by immunoSEQ multiplex PCR, and TCRdb kept only the in-frame ones, dropping some. Here the sample spans under 150,000 clones, under 90% being singletons. Specimen: PBMCs. The receptors stem from a man aged 18 to 29 in good health and CMV-seronegative. Both conserved end residues are part of each CDR3. D genes are given only for firm matches. Some rows have no size entry. The others give once, few or many, or a class for an expanded clone.

D gene: NA
clone size: NA
CDR3 length: 16
V gene: TRBV2
J gene: TRBJ2-4
CDR3 protein: CASTPRTGVAKNIQYF
CDR3 DNA: TGTGCCAGCACTCCGAGAACGGGGGTAGCCAAAAACATTCAGTACTTC

D gene: TRBD2
clone size: NA
CDR3 length: 14
V gene: TRBV10-3
J gene: TRBJ2-7
CDR3 protein: CATLAGTPSYEQYF
CDR3 DNA: TGTGCCACCTTAGCGGGTACACCCTCCTACGAGCAGTACTTC

D gene: NA
clone size: NA
CDR3 length: 12
V gene: TRBV19
J gene: TRBJ1-1
CDR3 protein: CASSAGTPEAFF
CDR3 DNA: TGTGCCAGTAGCGCCGGGACTCCAGAAGCTTTCTTT

D gene: NA
clone size: few
CDR3 length: 12
V gene: TRBV5-1
J gene: TRBJ2-3
CDR3 protein: CASSPNTDTQYF
CDR3 DNA: TGCGCCAGCAGCCCAAACACAGATACGCAGTATTTT

D gene: NA
clone size: NA
CDR3 length: 15
V gene: TRBV28
J gene: TRBJ1-5
CDR3 protein: CASSVGLLANQPQHF
CDR3 DNA: TGTGCCAGCAGTGTGGGACTCCTAGCGAATCAGCCCCAGCATTTT

D gene: NA
clone size: NA
CDR3 length: 14
V gene: TRBV5-1
J gene: TRBJ2-7
CDR3 protein: CASTIASEGYEQYF
CDR3 DNA: TGCGCCAGCACTATCGCTAGCGAGGGCTACGAGCAGTACTTC

D gene: NA
clone size: NA
CDR3 length: 19
V gene: TRBV28
J gene: TRBJ1-4
CDR3 protein: CASSFPINFGGAGKEKLFF
CDR3 DNA: TGTGCCAGCAGTTTCCCCATAAATTTCGGAGGAGCGGGAAAGGAAAAACTGTTTTTT

D gene: NA
clone size: NA
CDR3 length: 17
V gene: TRBV2
J gene: TRBJ1-5
CDR3 protein: CASSARVGRGLNQPQHF
CDR3 DNA: TGTGCCAGCTCGGCGCGGGTGGGGAGAGGGCTGAATCAGCCCCAGCATTTT

D gene: NA
clone size: NA
CDR3 length: 15
V gene: TRBV15
J gene: TRBJ2-5
CDR3 protein: CATSSQRGIQETQYF
CDR3 DNA: TGTGCCACCAGCAGTCAACGGGGGATCCAAGAGACCCAGTACTTC

D gene: NA
clone size: NA
CDR3 length: 14
V gene: TRBV7-2
J gene: TRBJ1-3
CDR3 protein: CASSSQGSGNTIYF
CDR3 DNA: TGTGCCAGCAGCTCCCAGGGCTCTGGAAACACCATATATTTT

D gene: NA
clone size: once
CDR3 length: 18
V gene: TRBV18
J gene: TRBJ2-2
CDR3 protein: CASSPPRSGGYNTGELFF
CDR3 DNA: TGTGCCAGCTCACCACCGCGATCAGGGGGGTATAACACCGGGGAGCTGTTTTTT

D gene: TRBD1
clone size: NA
CDR3 length: 14
V gene: TRBV5-6
J gene: TRBJ1-1
CDR3 protein: CASSPWTGGDEAFF
CDR3 DNA: TGTGCCAGCAGCCCGTGGACAGGGGGCGATGAAGCTTTCTTT

D gene: TRBD1
clone size: NA
CDR3 length: 14
V gene: TRBV6-5
J gene: TRBJ2-7
CDR3 protein: CASNKRTGLYEQYF
CDR3 DNA: TGTGCCAGCAACAAACGGACAGGCCTCTACGAGCAGTACTTC

D gene: TRBD1
clone size: NA
CDR3 length: 14
V gene: TRBV30
J gene: TRBJ1-3
CDR3 protein: CAWSSGTAGNTIYF
CDR3 DNA: TGTGCCTGGAGCTCCGGGACAGCCGGAAACACCATATATTTT

D gene: NA
clone size: NA
CDR3 length: 19
V gene: TRBV4-1
J gene: TRBJ1-6
CDR3 protein: CASSQEGGPLSSYNSPLHF
CDR3 DNA: TGCGCCAGCAGCCAAGAAGGGGGACCTTTGAGCTCCTATAATTCACCCCTCCACTTT

D gene: NA
clone size: NA
CDR3 length: 12
V gene: TRBV2
J gene: TRBJ1-4
CDR3 protein: CASRQDLEKLFF
CDR3 DNA: TGTGCCAGTAGACAGGACTTGGAAAAACTGTTTTTT

D gene: NA
clone size: NA
CDR3 length: 19
V gene: TRBV27
J gene: TRBJ1-2
CDR3 protein: CASSEAQRGSTSANYGYTF
CDR3 DNA: TGTGCCAGCAGTGAAGCCCAGCGGGGATCAACCTCAGCTAACTATGGCTACACCTTC

D gene: NA
clone size: once
CDR3 length: 14
V gene: TRBV7-6
J gene: TRBJ2-7
CDR3 protein: CASSFSGFLTEQYF
CDR3 DNA: TGTGCCAGCAGCTTCAGCGGTTTCCTTACGGAGCAGTACTTC

D gene: NA
clone size: NA
CDR3 length: 14
V gene: TRBV2
J gene: TRBJ2-2
CDR3 protein: CASKPRLNTGELFF
CDR3 DNA: TGTGCCAGCAAGCCGAGACTCAACACCGGGGAGCTGTTTTTT

D gene: NA
clone size: NA
CDR3 length: 15
V gene: TRBV27
J gene: TRBJ1-1
CDR3 protein: CASTLTGILNTEAFF
CDR3 DNA: TGTGCCAGCACCCTTACAGGGATTCTGAACACTGAAGCTTTCTTT

D gene: NA
clone size: NA
CDR3 length: 12
V gene: TRBV29-1
J gene: TRBJ1-4
CDR3 protein: CSVEDRPAGLFF
CDR3 DNA: TGCAGCGTTGAAGATCGCCCGGCGGGACTGTTTTTT

D gene: TRBD2
clone size: NA
CDR3 length: 14
V gene: TRBV7-9
J gene: TRBJ2-7
CDR3 protein: CASSSPTSGNEQYF
CDR3 DNA: TGTGCCAGCAGCTCTCCGACTAGCGGTAACGAGCAGTACTTC

D gene: TRBD1
clone size: once
CDR3 length: 14
V gene: TRBV14
J gene: TRBJ1-2
CDR3 protein: CASSQVDRGQGYTF
CDR3 DNA: TGTGCCAGCAGCCAAGTGGACAGGGGGCAAGGCTACACCTTC

D gene: TRBD1
clone size: NA
CDR3 length: 15
V gene: TRBV7-2
J gene: TRBJ1-5
CDR3 protein: CASSRQGAGNQPQHF
CDR3 DNA: TGTGCCAGCAGCCGACAGGGGGCCGGCAATCAGCCCCAGCATTTT

D gene: NA
clone size: NA
CDR3 length: 12
V gene: TRBV5-1
J gene: TRBJ2-7
CDR3 protein: CASSEERNEQYF
CDR3 DNA: TGCGCCAGCAGCGAGGAGAGGAACGAGCAGTACTTC

D gene: NA
clone size: NA
CDR3 length: 19
V gene: TRBV7-2
J gene: TRBJ1-6
CDR3 protein: CASSLSWGGGGSYNSPLHF
CDR3 DNA: TGTGCCAGCAGCTTAAGTTGGGGCGGGGGGGGCTCCTATAATTCACCCCTCCACTTT

D gene: NA
clone size: NA
CDR3 length: 15
V gene: TRBV5-1
J gene: TRBJ1-1
CDR3 protein: CASSLVGRGGTEAFF
CDR3 DNA: TGCGCCAGCAGCTTGGTAGGGAGAGGGGGCACTGAAGCTTTCTTT

D gene: TRBD1
clone size: NA
CDR3 length: 14
V gene: TRBV9
J gene: TRBJ1-6
CDR3 protein: CASSDGQGGSPLHF
CDR3 DNA: TGTGCCAGCAGCGACGGACAGGGAGGATCACCCCTCCACTTT

D gene: NA
clone size: once
CDR3 length: 11
V gene: TRBV29-1
J gene: TRBJ1-2
CDR3 protein: CSVALLDGYTF
CDR3 DNA: TGCAGCGTAGCCTTGTTGGATGGCTACACCTTC

D gene: NA
clone size: NA
CDR3 length: 15
V gene: TRBV19
J gene: TRBJ1-4
CDR3 protein: CASSLDGIGVEKLFF
CDR3 DNA: TGTGCCAGTAGCTTGGACGGGATCGGGGTTGAAAAACTGTTTTTT

D gene: NA
clone size: NA
CDR3 length: 18
V gene: TRBV10-1
J gene: TRBJ2-1
CDR3 protein: CASTVLNREVSSYNEQFF
CDR3 DNA: TGCGCCAGCACCGTCCTCAACAGAGAAGTTAGCTCCTACAATGAGCAGTTCTTC

D gene: NA
clone size: NA
CDR3 length: 15
V gene: TRBV10-3
J gene: TRBJ2-7
CDR3 protein: CAISALRGGAYEQYF
CDR3 DNA: TGTGCCATCTCAGCTCTACGGGGTGGGGCCTACGAGCAGTACTTC

D gene: NA
clone size: NA
CDR3 length: 12
V gene: TRBV7-8
J gene: TRBJ1-2
CDR3 protein: CASSLGEYGYTF
CDR3 DNA: TGTGCCAGCAGCTTAGGCGAATATGGCTACACCTTC

D gene: TRBD1
clone size: once
CDR3 length: 15
V gene: TRBV12-5
J gene: TRBJ2-3
CDR3 protein: CASGQGQGGTDTQYF
CDR3 DNA: TGTGCTAGTGGTCAAGGACAGGGAGGTACAGATACGCAGTATTTT

D gene: NA
clone size: NA
CDR3 length: 16
V gene: TRBV9
J gene: TRBJ1-2
CDR3 protein: CASSQRTVEANYGYTF
CDR3 DNA: TGTGCCAGCAGCCAAAGGACAGTAGAAGCGAACTATGGCTACACCTTC

D gene: NA
clone size: few
CDR3 length: 16
V gene: TRBV6-5
J gene: TRBJ1-6
CDR3 protein: CASSYSTGTINSPLHF
CDR3 DNA: TGTGCCAGCAGTTATTCCACCGGGACAATCAATTCACCCCTCCACTTT

D gene: TRBD1
clone size: once
CDR3 length: 15
V gene: TRBV10-3
J gene: TRBJ1-2
CDR3 protein: CAIRRIRGSLYGYTF
CDR3 DNA: TGTGCCATCAGGAGAATCAGGGGGTCCCTCTATGGCTACACCTTC

D gene: TRBD1
clone size: once
CDR3 length: 16
V gene: TRBV7-9
J gene: TRBJ2-7
CDR3 protein: CASSLIGGQGAYEQYF
CDR3 DNA: TGTGCCAGCAGCTTAATAGGGGGACAGGGAGCCTACGAGCAGTACTTC

D gene: NA
clone size: NA
CDR3 length: 13
V gene: TRBV5-1
J gene: TRBJ2-7
CDR3 protein: CASSSTASYEQYF
CDR3 DNA: TGCGCCAGCAGCTCAACAGCTTCCTACGAGCAGTACTTC

D gene: NA
clone size: NA
CDR3 length: 16
V gene: TRBV5-1
J gene: TRBJ2-2
CDR3 protein: CASSLSGRAGTGELFF
CDR3 DNA: TGCGCCAGCAGCTTGTCCGGGCGAGCGGGCACCGGGGAGCTGTTTTTT